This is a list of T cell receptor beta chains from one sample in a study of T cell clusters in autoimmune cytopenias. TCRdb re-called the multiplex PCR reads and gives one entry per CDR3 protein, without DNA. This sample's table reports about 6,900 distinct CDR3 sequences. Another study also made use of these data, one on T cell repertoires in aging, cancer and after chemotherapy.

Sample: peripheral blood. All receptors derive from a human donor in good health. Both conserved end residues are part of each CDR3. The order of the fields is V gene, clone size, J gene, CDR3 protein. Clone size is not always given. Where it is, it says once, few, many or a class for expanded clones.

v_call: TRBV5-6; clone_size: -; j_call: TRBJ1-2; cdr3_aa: CASSLAQEGLGWNYGYTF
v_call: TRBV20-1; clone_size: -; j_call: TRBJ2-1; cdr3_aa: CSASGDLSFGEQFF
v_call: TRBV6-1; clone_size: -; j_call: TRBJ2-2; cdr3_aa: CASSPTSGGVGELFF
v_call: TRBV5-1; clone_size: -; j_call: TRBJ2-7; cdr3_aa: CASSLGRTGTYEQYF
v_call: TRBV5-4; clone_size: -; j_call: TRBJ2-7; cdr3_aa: CASSLGGLVPYEQYF
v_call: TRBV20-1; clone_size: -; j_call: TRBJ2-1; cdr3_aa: CSANGRQGGNEQFF
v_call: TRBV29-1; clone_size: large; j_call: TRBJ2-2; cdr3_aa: CSLAHRDTGELFF
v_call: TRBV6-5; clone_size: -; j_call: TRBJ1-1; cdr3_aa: CASTMTGSMNTEAFF
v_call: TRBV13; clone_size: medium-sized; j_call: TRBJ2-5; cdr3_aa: CASSPRDRGRETQYF
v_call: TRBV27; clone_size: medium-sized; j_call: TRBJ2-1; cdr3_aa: CASSGIGPGQGYNEQFF
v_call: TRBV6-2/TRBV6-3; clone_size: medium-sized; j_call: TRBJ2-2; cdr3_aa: CASRPGVAGELFF
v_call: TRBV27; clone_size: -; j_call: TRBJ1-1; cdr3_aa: CASSFRGGDTEAFF
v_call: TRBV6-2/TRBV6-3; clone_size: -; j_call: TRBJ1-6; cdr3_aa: CASSFGSPSSYNSPLHF
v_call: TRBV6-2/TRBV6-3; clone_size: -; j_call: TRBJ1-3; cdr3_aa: CASRMGRPGNTIYF
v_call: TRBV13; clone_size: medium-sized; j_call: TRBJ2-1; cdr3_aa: CASSLGVGARYNEQFF
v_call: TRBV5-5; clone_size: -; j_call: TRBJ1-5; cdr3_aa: CASSSEVYYQPQHF
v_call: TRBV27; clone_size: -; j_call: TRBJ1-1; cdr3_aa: CTSSLMRPSSEAFF
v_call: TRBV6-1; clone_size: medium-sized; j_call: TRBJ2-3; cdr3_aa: CASTRPGRSTDTQYF
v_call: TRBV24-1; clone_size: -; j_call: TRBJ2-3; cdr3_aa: CATKGSGTDTQYF
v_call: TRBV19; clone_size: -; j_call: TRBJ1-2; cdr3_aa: CASSKKPGQGFGYTF
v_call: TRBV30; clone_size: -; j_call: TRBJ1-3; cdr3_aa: CAWTFHGGAGNTIYF
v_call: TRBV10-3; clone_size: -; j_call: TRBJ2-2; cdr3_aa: CAISEQEDTGELFF
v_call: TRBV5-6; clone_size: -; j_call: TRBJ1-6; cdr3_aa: CASSLMGAAYNSPLHF
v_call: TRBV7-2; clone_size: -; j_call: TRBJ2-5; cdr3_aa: CASSAPPGLPMAQYF
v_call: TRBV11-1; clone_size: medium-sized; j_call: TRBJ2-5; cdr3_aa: CASSDRTSGYQETQYF
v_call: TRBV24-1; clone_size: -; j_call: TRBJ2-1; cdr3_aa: CATSDLPLSGTSNEQFF
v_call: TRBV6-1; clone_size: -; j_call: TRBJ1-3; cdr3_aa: CASSEVPSGNTIYF
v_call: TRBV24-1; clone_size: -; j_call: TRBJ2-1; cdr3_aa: CATSDPSGTGFYNEQFF
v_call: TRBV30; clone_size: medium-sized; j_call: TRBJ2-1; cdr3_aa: CAWRGYNEQFF
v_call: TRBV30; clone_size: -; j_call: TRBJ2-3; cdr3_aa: CAWSGGSTQYF
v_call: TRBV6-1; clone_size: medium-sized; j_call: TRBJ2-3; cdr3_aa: CASSEASGGATDTQYF
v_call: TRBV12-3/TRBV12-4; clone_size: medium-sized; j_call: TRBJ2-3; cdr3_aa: CASRPRLATDTQYF
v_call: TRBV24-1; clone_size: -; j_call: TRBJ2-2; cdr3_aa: CATSDYGTKDRPGELFF
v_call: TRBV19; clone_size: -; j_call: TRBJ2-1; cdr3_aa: CASSIDRSSGGSYNEQFF
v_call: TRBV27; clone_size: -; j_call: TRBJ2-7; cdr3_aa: CASSPSREWGYEQYF
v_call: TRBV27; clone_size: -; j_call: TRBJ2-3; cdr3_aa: CASSLSQRGGSTDTQYF
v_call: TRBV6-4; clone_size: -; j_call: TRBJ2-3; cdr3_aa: CASSERAGVTDTQYF
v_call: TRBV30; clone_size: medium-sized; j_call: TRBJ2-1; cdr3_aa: CACLSGANNEQFF
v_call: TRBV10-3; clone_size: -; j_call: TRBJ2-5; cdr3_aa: CAITGRAGPQETQYF
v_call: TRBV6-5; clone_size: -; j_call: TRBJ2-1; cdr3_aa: CASSRGGADNEQFF
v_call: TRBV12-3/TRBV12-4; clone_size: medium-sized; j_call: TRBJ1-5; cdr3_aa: CASSFEGQGLSNQPQHF
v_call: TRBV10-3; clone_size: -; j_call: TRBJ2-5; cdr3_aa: CAISAPRLGETQYF
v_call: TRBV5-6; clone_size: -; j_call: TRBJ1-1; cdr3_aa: CASSAGTGRNTEAFF
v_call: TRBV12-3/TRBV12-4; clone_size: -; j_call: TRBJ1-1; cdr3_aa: CASSLGRDQSEAFF
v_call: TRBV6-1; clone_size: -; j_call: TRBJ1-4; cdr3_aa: CASSERGARTNEKLFF